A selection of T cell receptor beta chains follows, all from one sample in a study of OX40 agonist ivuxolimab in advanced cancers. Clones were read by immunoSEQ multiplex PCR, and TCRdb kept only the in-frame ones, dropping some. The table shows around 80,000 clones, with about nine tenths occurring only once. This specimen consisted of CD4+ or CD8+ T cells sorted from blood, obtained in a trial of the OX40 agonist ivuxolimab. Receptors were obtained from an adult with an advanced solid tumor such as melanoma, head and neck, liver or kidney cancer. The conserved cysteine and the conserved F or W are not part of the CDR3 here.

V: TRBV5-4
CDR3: ASSPSTGREGRQY

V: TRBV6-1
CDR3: ASTLQGSTDTQY

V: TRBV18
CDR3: ASSPLREVRNTEAF

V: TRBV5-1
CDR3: ASSLDRPSYEQY

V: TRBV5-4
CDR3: ASSPGTVGIYEQY

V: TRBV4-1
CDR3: ASTVWVGDTGELF

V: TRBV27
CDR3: ASSPSGQETQY

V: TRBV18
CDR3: ASSPQTGRGTGELF

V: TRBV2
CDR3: ASTRTGRGNGYT

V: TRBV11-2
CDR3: ASSLVPYRDRDYEQY

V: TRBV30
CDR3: AWSAGGGGQPQH

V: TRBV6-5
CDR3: ASRLSRTGVTEAF

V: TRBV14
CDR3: ASSLQGHTEAF

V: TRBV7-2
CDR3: ASSLEAPGRGDEQF

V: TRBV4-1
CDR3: ASSGPVKNTEAF

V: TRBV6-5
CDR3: ASSSYSSGYGYT

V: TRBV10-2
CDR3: ATRASNTEAF

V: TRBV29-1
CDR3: SVDGGKNTEAF

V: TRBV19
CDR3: ASSVGTVINYGYT

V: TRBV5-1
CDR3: ASSLVGGSGANVLT

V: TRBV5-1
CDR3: ASSSSGGPYNEQF

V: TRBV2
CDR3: ALNPLDNTGELF

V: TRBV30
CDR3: AWSVRGLDTQY

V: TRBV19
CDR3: ASRPAGGSHQPQH

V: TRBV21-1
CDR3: ASIGTGFYEQY

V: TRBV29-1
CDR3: SVLEGPTYEQY

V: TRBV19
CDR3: ASSLSLGETNYGYT

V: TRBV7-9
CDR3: ASSPKVAGPEAF

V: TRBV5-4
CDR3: ASSLRVTDTQY

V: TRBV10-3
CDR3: AIKGTPADTQY

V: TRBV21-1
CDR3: ATEEGQETQY

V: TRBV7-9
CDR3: ASSRAGPGYEQY